This T cell receptor beta chain emerged from a study of blood T cell repertoires in COVID-19. In the study overall: The United States, Italy and Spain were the sources of the acute and convalescent COVID-19 samples. In each case, the material was cDNA or gDNA derived from T cells, B-cell-depleted T cells, or PBMCs.

V shed 4 bases and J 0 bases; nucleotides not matched to a gene: 5. The CDR3 length is 16 residues. CDR1 is LGHNA, CDR2 YNFKEQ, per germline. Assay used: immunoSEQ multiplex PCR; TCRdb lists only in-frame clones, some missing. The table includes under 300,000 clones, 86% detected once. The sample was peripheral blood. The sequence was collected from a woman younger than 45 with active or convalescent COVID-19. The chain joins TRBV4-2 to TRBJ1-3; 8 bases are shared with TRBD1. For the CDR3, the DNA is TGTGCCAGCAGCCTGGGACAGGAGTCCTCTGGAAACACCATATATTTT. This codes for CASSLGQESSGNTIYF.